The clone carrying this T cell receptor beta chain has ten or more counts. The sample comes from a study of T cells in Graves' hyperthyroidism and ophthalmopathy. Amplified TCR beta CDR3 regions came from RNA transcripts. A set of HTBI primers served as the primers for a first-round RT-PCR of the TCR CDR3. TCRdb reprocessed the multiplex PCR reads via MiXCR and lists one record per CDR3 protein. The repertoire holds about 360,000 distinct CDR3 sequences, with over 10% as singletons. Trimming shortened V by 3 bases and J by 2 bases, and 11 bases separated the two germline ends. Germline CDR1 is SNHLY and CDR2 is FYNNEI. The length of the CDR3 is 15 residues. Based on clinical symptoms, serum thyroxine and TRAb, thyroid ultrasound and orbital computed tomography, diagnoses were reached.

The rearrangement links TRBV2 to TRBJ1-5; TRBD1 might be the D (6 bases). The sample was blood. This clonotype was obtained from a woman younger than 30 with Graves' hyperthyroidism. The CDR3 sequence is CASSEQAGGNQPQHF. CDR3 bases: TGTGCCAGCAGTGAGCAAGCAGGGGGCAATCAGCCCCAGCATTTT.